The present entry profiles one TCR beta chain with its context. V was trimmed by 4 bases and J by 0 bases, leaving 9 bases between them. The CDR3 length is 14 residues. Germline-derived CDR1 and CDR2 are SGHRS and YFSETQ. The sample is drawn from a study of blood T cell repertoires in COVID-19. Study overall: PBMCs, B-cell-depleted T cells, or T cells provided the cDNA or gDNA that made up the material.

In the authors' workflow: Estimation of nucleated cell counts was performed using reference gene primer amplification. TCRdb's copy holds only in-frame clones and misses some; the assay was immunoSEQ multiplex PCR. The V and J calls and the clone size are those of that table, but D and trimming were determined from the DNA. The repertoire includes around 130,000 clones, over 75% of them detected once, and around 4.5% sits in the top ten. This clonotype was obtained from a woman in her 70s with acute or convalescent COVID-19. Sequenced: peripheral blood. The genes are TRBV5-1 and TRBJ2-3, with D possibly being TRBD2 (5 bases). The CDR3 here is CASSRGSSTDTQYF. CDR3 DNA sequence: TGCGCCAGCAGCCGGGGTTCGAGCACAGATACGCAGTATTTT. The whole variable domain, remainder taken from reference TRBV5-1 and TRBJ2-3, is KAGVTQTPRYLIKTRGQQVTLSCSPISGHRSVSWYQQTPGQGLQFLFEYFSETQRNKGNFPGRFSGRQFSNSRSEMNVSTLELGDSALYLCASSRGSSTDTQYFGPGTRLTVL.